These 27 T cell receptor beta chains came from one sample sequenced in a study. Using its own MiXCR run on the 5' RACE reads, TCRdb lists one record per CDR3 protein. Among fewer than 40,000 distinct CDR3 sequences listed, around a quarter were seen once. Sequencing was performed on memory CD4+ T cells sorted from blood. Subset here: memory CD4+ T cells, CD4+CD45RO+CD25-. All receptors come from a female donor with breast cancer.

The chain is built from TRBV24-1 and TRBJ2-1; the D gene is possibly TRBD1 (6 bases). The CDR3 length is 15 residues. CDR1 and CDR2 from the germline V gene are KGHDR and SFDVKD. Between the trimmed V and J ends, which lost 0 bases and 8 bases, there was a span of 13 bases. The CDR3, as DNA: TGTGCCACCAGTGATTTGGGGTCACAGGGCGATGAGCAGTTCTTC. Protein: CATSDLGSQGDEQFF.

Many counts were recorded for this clonotype. This chain uses TRBV27 with TRBJ2-2; D possibly uses TRBD1 or TRBD2 (5 bases each). The V gene lost 9 bases and the J gene lost 12 bases, with 14 bases spanning the gap. The CDR3 covers 11 residues. CDR1 MNHEY and CDR2 SMNVEV come from the germline V gene (reference sequence). The CDR3 DNA reads TGTGCCAGTCTCGGGACGCTTCAGCTGTTTTTT. This gives the protein CASLGTLQLFF.

The V call is TRBV28, the J call TRBJ1-5; D gene uncertain. The V end was cut by 3 bases, the J end by 0 bases, with 6 bases between. This CDR3 has 14 amino acids. Germline V lookup: CDR1 MDHEN, CDR2 SYDVKM. The CDR3 sequence: CASSFAHSNQPQHF. CDR3 DNA: TGTGCCAGCAGTTTCGCCCATAGCAATCAGCCCCAGCATTTT.

This clonotype was observed a handful of times. The chain combines TRBV10-3 with TRBJ1-1; no clear D. The CDR3 runs 13 residues. Per the germline V gene, CDR1 is ENHRY and CDR2 is SYGVKD. The V end was cut by 3 bases, the J end by 2 bases, with 7 bases between. The CDR3 region has the DNA TGTGCCATCAGTGATCTAAGCAACACTGAAGCTTTCTTT. Amino acids: CAISDLSNTEAFF.

The V gene is TRBV5-1, the J gene TRBJ2-1, with 11 nucleotides matching TRBD2. J was trimmed by 6 bases and V by 4 bases; bases with no gene match: 6. The CDR3 extends over 15 amino acids. Germline values: CDR1 SGHRS, CDR2 YFSETQ. The CDR3 region is CASSLSGGASNEQFF. DNA for the CDR3: TGCGCCAGCAGCCTTAGCGGGGGGGCATCCAATGAGCAGTTCTTC.

J is TRBJ1-3 and V is TRBV4-1; 8 positions agree with TRBD1. The CDR3 totals 16 residues. CDR1 and CDR2 from the germline V gene are MGHRA and YSYEKL. V was pared by 1 base and J by 2 bases, with 4 bases of the junction left unmatched. The CDR3 spells CASSQGLTGAGNTIYF. In nucleotides, the CDR3 is TGCGCCAGCAGCCAAGGGTTGACAGGGGCTGGAAACACCATATATTTT.

The CDR3 coding sequence is TGCGCCGTACCCGACGGGGGGGGAATCGAGTGGGTCTCCGCCTACTACGAGCAGTACTTC. Its translation: CAVPDGGGIEWVSAYYEQYF. The rearrangement uses TRBV5-1 and TRBJ2-7, with 8 bases identical to TRBD2. CDR3 size: 20 residues. Germline assignment: CDR1 SGHRS and CDR2 YFSETQ. Trimming cost V 10 bases and J 3 bases; bases outside gene matches: 30.

This clonotype was detected ten times or more. The CDR3 DNA reads as TGCGCCAGCAGCCAAGATTCTACCGGGACAGGGAATTACAATGAGCAGTTCTTC. This translates into CASSQDSTGTGNYNEQFF. The chain has TRBV4-3 and TRBJ2-1; the match to TRBD1 covers 9 bases. CDR3 length: 18 amino acids. From germline, CDR1 is LGHNA and CDR2 YSLEER. The V gene end was trimmed by 0 bases and the J gene end by 4 bases; junction bases not matched to a gene: 10.

This clonotype has more than one count but fewer than ten. This chain joins TRBV9 and TRBJ1-1; a weak D match, TRBD1 (6 bases). Trimming pared 1 base from V and 0 bases from J, leaving 10 bases between. This CDR3 is built from 15 residues. The germline CDR1 and CDR2 sequences are SGDLS and YYNGEE. Here the CDR3 reads CASSVYEGVNTEAFF. The CDR3 DNA is TGTGCCAGCAGCGTATACGAGGGGGTGAACACTGAAGCTTTCTTT.

Only a few counts were recorded for this clonotype. The V gene is TRBV18, the J gene TRBJ2-1, with D possibly matching TRBD1 (6 bases). There are 15 residues in the CDR3. Germline V gene lookup returns CDR1 KGHSH and CDR2 LQKENI. The V gene lost 3 bases and the J gene lost 0 bases, with 9 bases spanning the gap. CDR3 DNA: TGTGCCAGCTCACCGGACAGTAGCTCCTACAATGAGCAGTTCTTC. Protein sequence: CASSPDSSSYNEQFF. The whole variable domain, remainder taken from reference TRBV18 and TRBJ2-1, is NAGVMQNPRHLVRRRGQEARLRCSPMKGHSHVYWYRQLPEEGLKFMVYLQKENIIDESGMPKERFSAEFPKEGPSILRIQQVVRGDSAAYFCASSPDSSSYNEQFFGPGTRLTVL.

This sequence joins TRBV6-6 and TRBJ2-3; D might be TRBD2 (6 bases). Germline CDR1 MNHNY, CDR2 SVGAGI (reference sequence). The CDR3 extends over 16 amino acids. Between the trimmed V and J ends, which lost 8 bases and 2 bases, there was a span of 20 bases. The CDR3 loop reads CASLGVGEATTDTQYF. DNA for the CDR3: TGTGCCAGCCTAGGGGTTGGGGAGGCCACCACAGATACGCAGTATTTT.

The genes are TRBV27 and TRBJ2-7; possibly TRBD2 for D (5 bases). This CDR3 is 11 amino acids long. V was pared by 5 bases and J by 5 bases, with 7 bases between. Germline V lookup: CDR1 MNHEY, CDR2 SMNVEV (reference sequence). CDR3 residues: CASSVGDEQYF. The CDR3, as DNA: TGTGCCAGCAGTGTCGGGGACGAGCAGTACTTC.

The sample holds many counts of this clonotype. V is TRBV20-1 and J is TRBJ2-7; 7 bases are a match to TRBD1. The CDR3 has 14 amino acids. From germline, CDR1 is DFQATT and CDR2 SNEGSKA (reference sequence). V lost 6 bases and J lost 2; bases outside the gene matches: 10. The CDR3, as DNA: TGCAGTGCACCTCCCGGGACAGCAACCTACGAGCAGTACTTC. Protein: CSAPPGTATYEQYF.

This clonotype was seen only a few times. This chain joins TRBV7-9 and TRBJ2-1; perhaps D is TRBD1 or TRBD2 (5 bases each). Trimming removed 1 base at V and 3 bases at J, with 7 bases between. The CDR3 loop spans 14 amino acids. Germline CDR1 and CDR2: SEHNR and FQNEAQ (reference sequence). The CDR3 reads CASSLGGIYNEQFF. CDR3 in DNA: TGTGCCAGCAGCTTAGGGGGGATCTACAATGAGCAGTTCTTC. Filled out from reference TRBV7-9 and TRBJ2-1, the complete variable domain reads DTGVSQNPRHKITKRGQNVTFRCDPISEHNRLYWYRQTLGQGPEFLTYFQNEAQLEKSRLLSDRFSAERPKGSFSTLEIQRTEQGDSAMYLCASSLGGIYNEQFFGPGTRLTVL.

This clonotype turned up a few times. This chain joins TRBV20-1 and TRBJ2-7; TRBD2 aligns across 8 bases. This CDR3 spans 15 amino acids. With V trimmed by 1 base and J by 6 bases, 11 bases remained unmatched. The germline V gene encodes CDR1 DFQATT and CDR2 SNEGSKA (reference sequence). CDR3 in DNA: TGCAGTGCTAGAGGCCCGGGGGGGCAGGCGGGCGAGCAGTACTTC. Encoded protein: CSARGPGGQAGEQYF.

This clonotype was detected a few times. The chain employs TRBV24-1 and TRBJ1-5, with D perhaps TRBD1 (5 bases). The V end was cut by 3 bases, the J end by 9 bases, with 14 bases between. The germline CDR1 and CDR2 sequences are KGHDR and SFDVKD. The CDR3 contains 14 residues. DNA for the CDR3: TGTGCCACCAGTGATGTGACAGAATCCAGGCCCCAGCATTTT. As protein: CATSDVTESRPQHF.

This clonotype has more than one count but fewer than ten. The gene calls are TRBV5-1 and TRBJ2-1; TRBD1 matches at 8 bases. V was clipped by 3 bases and J by 8 bases; unmatched bases: 16. Germline assignment: CDR1 SGHRS and CDR2 YFSETQ. The CDR3 runs 17 residues. CDR3 nucleotide sequence: TGCGCCAGCAGCTCCCTAGTTAGTCGGACAGGGAGAGATGAGCAGTTCTTC. Translation gives CASSSLVSRTGRDEQFF.

This clonotype turned up a few times. The chain is built from TRBV7-3 and TRBJ2-5; D call uncertain. The V gene's germline CDR1 is SGHTA and CDR2 FQGTGA. Trimming pared 4 bases from V and 0 bases from J, leaving 12 bases between. This CDR3 has 15 residues. DNA of the CDR3: TGTGCCAGCAGCTCCGGGCCGTGGGACCAAGAGACCCAGTACTTC. Protein product: CASSSGPWDQETQYF.

The CDR3 here is CASHTSGSYEQYF. In DNA, the CDR3 is TGTGCCAGTCATACTAGCGGGAGCTACGAGCAGTACTTC. J is TRBJ2-7 and V is TRBV10-3; 11 nucleotides align to TRBD2. V was pared by 10 bases and J by 3 bases, with 5 bases of the junction left unmatched. Germline V gene sequence: CDR1 ENHRY, CDR2 SYGVKD. The CDR3 is 13 residues long.

V gene TRBV6-6 combines with J gene TRBJ1-6, with unresolved D. The germline gives CDR1 MNHNY, CDR2 SVGAGI (reference sequence). V was cut by 6 bases and J by 0 bases, with 12 bases left in between. The CDR3 has 16 residues. CDR3 nucleotide sequence: TGTGCCAGCAGGCGGCAGCCTAGCTCCTATAATTCACCCCTCCACTTT. This sequence encodes CASRRQPSSYNSPLHF.

This clonotype was detected only a few times. The genes are TRBV27 and TRBJ2-7; 7 nucleotides agree with TRBD1. Losses at the gene ends were 3 bases for V and 5 bases for J; bases not matched to a gene: 7. The CDR3 spans 14 residues. Germline assignment: CDR1 MNHEY and CDR2 SMNVEV (reference sequence). Here the CDR3 reads CASSFHRGRNEQYF. CDR3 sequence (DNA): TGTGCCAGCAGTTTCCACAGGGGAAGGAACGAGCAGTACTTC.

This clonotype was counted only a few times. The CDR3: CASSLSGQGTSYNEQFF. The CDR3 DNA sequence: TGTGCCAGCAGTTTATCGGGTCAGGGGACCTCCTACAATGAGCAGTTCTTC. This chain connects TRBV27 to TRBJ2-1; perhaps TRBD1 as D (6 bases). The length of the CDR3 is 17 residues. Germline V gives CDR1 MNHEY, CDR2 SMNVEV (reference sequence). The V end was cut by 0 bases, the J end by 0 bases, with 12 bases between.

This clonotype was counted many times. J is TRBJ1-6 and V is TRBV2; maybe TRBD1 (5 bases). The CDR3 sequence is 16 residues long. The germline V gene has CDR1 SNHLY and CDR2 FYNNEI. V gave up 6 bases and J gave up 6 bases, with 18 bases separating them. CDR3 nucleotide sequence: TGTGCCAGCAGGAGGCAGGGAGAGGAGGGTAATTCACCCCTCCACTTT. This codes for CASRRQGEEGNSPLHF.

The table lists this clonotype with many counts. In DNA form, the CDR3 reads TGCGCCAGCAGCTTTGTTCCAGGGGCTGAAAAACTGTTTTTT. It is translated as CASSFVPGAEKLFF. The V and J genes are TRBV5-1 and TRBJ1-4, with a possible D match to TRBD1 (6 bases). There are 14 residues in the CDR3. Germline assignment: CDR1 SGHRS and CDR2 YFSETQ. V was cut by 2 bases and J by 7 bases, with 12 bases left in between. Full variable domain (remainder filled in from reference TRBV5-1 and TRBJ1-4): KAGVTQTPRYLIKTRGQQVTLSCSPISGHRSVSWYQQTPGQGLQFLFEYFSETQRNKGNFPGRFSGRQFSNSRSEMNVSTLELGDSALYLCASSFVPGAEKLFFGSGTQLSVL.

On this clonotype itself: It is likely a read error, because the conserved phenylalanine at the end of the CDR3 is missing. This chain links TRBV29-1 with TRBJ2-2, with D maybe TRBD2 (5 bases). This CDR3 contains 16 residues. Trimming left V 6 bases short and J 6 bases short, with 23 bases between. Germline V gives CDR1 SQVTM, CDR2 ANQGSEA. The CDR3 reads CSVRGRANREAGELFS. In DNA, the CDR3 is TGCAGCGTCCGAGGCCGGGCCAACCGGGAAGCCGGGGAGCTGTTTTCT.

In its sample, this clonotype was seen a few times. The chain is built from TRBV7-9 and TRBJ1-3; no clear D gene. V gave up 3 bases and J gave up 8 bases, with 5 bases separating them. In germline, CDR1 is SEHNR, CDR2 FQNEAQ (reference sequence). CDR3 length: 11 residues. For the CDR3, the DNA is TGTGCCAGCAGCTTCGGGGACACCATATATTTT. Its protein is CASSFGDTIYF.

V is TRBV3-1 and J is TRBJ2-7; 9 bases match TRBD2. CDR3 length: 15 amino acids. The V gene's germline CDR1 is LGHDT and CDR2 YNNKEL (reference sequence). The J segment lost 1 base and the V segment lost 4 bases, leaving 5 bases of the junction unmatched. CDR3 nucleotide sequence: TGTGCCAGCAGCCCTAGCGGGAAGGGGTCCTACGAGCAGTACTTC. Translating it yields CASSPSGKGSYEQYF.